This record concerns one T cell receptor beta chain sequence. Its target is not known. The method was immunoSEQ multiplex PCR; TCRdb's version includes in-frame clones alone and lacks a portion of them. The data show about 100,000 clones, 80% to 90% seen once. The ends lost 1 base at V and 8 bases at J; junction bases unmatched: 14. The CDR3 has 16 amino acids. Germline V gene data show CDR1 as SGDLS and CDR2 as YYNGEE. Relapses following autologous stem cell transplantation were seen in all patients, with brentuximab vedotin exposure varying. This sample is drawn from a study of PD-1 blockade in classical Hodgkin lymphoma. Study-level findings and limits: Unlike CD8+ TCR diversity, which did not rise significantly by C4D1, CD4+ TCR diversity did.

The chain couples TRBV9 to TRBJ1-2; TRBD1 aligns across 7 bases. The sequencing used peripheral blood mononuclear cells (PBMCs), collected before the second cycle of nivolumab. This clonotype was sampled from a human donor with classical Hodgkin lymphoma. CDR3 DNA: TGTGCCAGCAGCGTAACGGGGGACAGTTTAGTTTGGGGCTACACCTTC. It specifies CASSVTGDSLVWGYTF.